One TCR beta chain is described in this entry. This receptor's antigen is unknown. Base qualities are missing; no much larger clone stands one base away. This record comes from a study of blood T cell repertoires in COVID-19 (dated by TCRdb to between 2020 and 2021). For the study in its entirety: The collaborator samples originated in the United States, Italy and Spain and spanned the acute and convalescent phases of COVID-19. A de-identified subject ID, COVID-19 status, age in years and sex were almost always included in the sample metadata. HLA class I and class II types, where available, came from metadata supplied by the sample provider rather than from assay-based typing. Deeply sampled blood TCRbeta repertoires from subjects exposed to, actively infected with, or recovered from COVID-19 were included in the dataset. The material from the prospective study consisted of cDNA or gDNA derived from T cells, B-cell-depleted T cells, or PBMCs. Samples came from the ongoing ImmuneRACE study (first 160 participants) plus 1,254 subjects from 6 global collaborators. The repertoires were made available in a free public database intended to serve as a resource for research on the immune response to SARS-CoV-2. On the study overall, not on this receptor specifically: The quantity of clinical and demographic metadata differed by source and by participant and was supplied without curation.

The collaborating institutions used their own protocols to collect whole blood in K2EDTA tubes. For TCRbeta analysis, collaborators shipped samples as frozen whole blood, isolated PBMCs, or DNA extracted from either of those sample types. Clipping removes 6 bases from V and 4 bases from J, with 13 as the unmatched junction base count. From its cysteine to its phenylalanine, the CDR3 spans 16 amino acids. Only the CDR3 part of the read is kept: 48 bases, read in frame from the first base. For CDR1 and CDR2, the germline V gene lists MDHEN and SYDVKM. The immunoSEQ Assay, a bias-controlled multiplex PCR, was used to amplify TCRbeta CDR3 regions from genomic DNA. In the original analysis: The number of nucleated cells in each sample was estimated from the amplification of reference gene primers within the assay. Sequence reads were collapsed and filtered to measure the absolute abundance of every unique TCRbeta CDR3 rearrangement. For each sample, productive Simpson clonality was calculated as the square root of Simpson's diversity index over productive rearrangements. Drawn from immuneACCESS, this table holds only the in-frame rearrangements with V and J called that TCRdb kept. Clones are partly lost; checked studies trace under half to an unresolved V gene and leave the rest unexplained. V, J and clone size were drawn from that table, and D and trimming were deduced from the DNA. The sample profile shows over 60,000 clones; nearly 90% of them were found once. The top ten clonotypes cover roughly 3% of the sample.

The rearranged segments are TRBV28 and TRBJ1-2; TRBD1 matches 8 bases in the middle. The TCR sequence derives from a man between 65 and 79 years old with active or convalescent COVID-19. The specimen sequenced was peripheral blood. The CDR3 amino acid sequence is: CASSPSTGGRIYGYTF. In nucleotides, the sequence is TGTGCCAGCAGCCCTTCTACAGGGGGACGCATCTATGGCTACACCTTC.